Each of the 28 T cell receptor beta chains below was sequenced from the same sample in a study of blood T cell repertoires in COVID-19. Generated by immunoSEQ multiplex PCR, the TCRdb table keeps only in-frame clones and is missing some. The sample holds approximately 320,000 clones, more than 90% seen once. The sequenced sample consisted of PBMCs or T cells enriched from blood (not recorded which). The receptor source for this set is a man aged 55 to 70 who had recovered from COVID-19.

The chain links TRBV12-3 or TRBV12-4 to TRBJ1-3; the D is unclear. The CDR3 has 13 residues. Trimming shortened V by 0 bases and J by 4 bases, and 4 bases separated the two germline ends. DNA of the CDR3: TGTGCCAGCAGTTTAGCGGAGGGAAACACCATATATTTT. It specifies CASSLAEGNTIYF.

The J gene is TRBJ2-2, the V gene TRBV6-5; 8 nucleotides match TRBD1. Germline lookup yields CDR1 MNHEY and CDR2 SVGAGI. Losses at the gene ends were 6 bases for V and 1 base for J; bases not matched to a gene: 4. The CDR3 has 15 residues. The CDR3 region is CASRLQGGNTGELFF. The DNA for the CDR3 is TGTGCCAGCAGACTACAGGGGGGGAACACCGGGGAGCTGTTTTTT.

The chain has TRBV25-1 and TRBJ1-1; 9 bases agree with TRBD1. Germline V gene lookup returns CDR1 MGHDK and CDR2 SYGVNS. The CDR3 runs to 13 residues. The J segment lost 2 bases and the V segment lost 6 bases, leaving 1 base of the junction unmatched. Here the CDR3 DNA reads TGTGCCAGCAGGGACAGGGGAAACACTGAAGCTTTCTTT. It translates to CASRDRGNTEAFF.

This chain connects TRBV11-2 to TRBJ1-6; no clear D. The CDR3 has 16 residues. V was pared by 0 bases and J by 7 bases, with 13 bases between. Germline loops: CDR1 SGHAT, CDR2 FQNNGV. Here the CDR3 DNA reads TGTGCCAGCAGCTTAGACCCCCCAGCGTCGAATTCACCCCTCCACTTT. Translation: CASSLDPPASNSPLHF.

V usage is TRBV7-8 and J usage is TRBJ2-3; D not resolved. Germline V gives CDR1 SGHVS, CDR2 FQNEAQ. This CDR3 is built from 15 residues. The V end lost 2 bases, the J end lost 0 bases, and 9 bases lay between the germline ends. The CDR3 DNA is TGTGCCAGCAGCTTATTCCCGAGTAGCACAGATACGCAGTATTTT. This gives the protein CASSLFPSSTDTQYF. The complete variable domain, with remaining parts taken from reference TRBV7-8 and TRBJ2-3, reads GAGVSQSPRYKVAKRGQDVALRCDPISGHVSLFWYQQALGQGPEFLTYFQNEAQLDKSGLPSDRFFAERPEGSVSTLKIQRTQQEDSAVYLCASSLFPSSTDTQYFGPGTRLTVL.

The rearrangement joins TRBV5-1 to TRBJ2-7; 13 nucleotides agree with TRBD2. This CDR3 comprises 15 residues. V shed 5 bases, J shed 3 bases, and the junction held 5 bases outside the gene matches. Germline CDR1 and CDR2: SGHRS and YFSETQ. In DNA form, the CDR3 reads TGCGCCAGCAGTGGACTAGCGGGGGTCGTCTACGAGCAGTACTTC. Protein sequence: CASSGLAGVVYEQYF.

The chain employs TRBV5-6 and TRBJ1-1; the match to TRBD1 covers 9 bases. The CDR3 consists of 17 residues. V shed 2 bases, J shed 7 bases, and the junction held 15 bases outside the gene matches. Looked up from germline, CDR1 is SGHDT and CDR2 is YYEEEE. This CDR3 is CASSFHYGTGLMDEAFF. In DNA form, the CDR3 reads TGTGCCAGCAGCTTTCATTATGGGACAGGGTTGATGGATGAAGCTTTCTTT.

CDR3 in amino acids: CASSSSGRSYEQYF. DNA for the CDR3: TGCGCCAGCAGCTCCAGCGGTCGCTCCTACGAGCAGTACTTC. The V call is TRBV5-1, the J call TRBJ2-7, with D possibly TRBD2 on 5 matching bases. Trimming cost V 3 bases and J 0 bases, with 10 bases left between them. The CDR3 covers 14 residues. Germline V gene lookup returns CDR1 SGHRS and CDR2 YFSETQ.

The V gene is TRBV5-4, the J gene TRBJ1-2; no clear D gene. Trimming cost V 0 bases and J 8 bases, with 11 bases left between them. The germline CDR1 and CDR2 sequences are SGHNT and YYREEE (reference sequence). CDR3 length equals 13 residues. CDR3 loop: CASSLEGGRGYTF. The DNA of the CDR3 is TGTGCCAGCAGCTTGGAAGGAGGCAGAGGCTACACCTTC.

The CDR3 loop reads CANWDSTTNYGYTF. The CDR3 nucleotides are TGTGCCAACTGGGACAGCACCACTAACTATGGCTACACCTTC. This chain connects TRBV10-3 to TRBJ1-2; TRBD1 matches 7 bases. Germline lookup yields CDR1 ENHRY and CDR2 SYGVKD. V lost 10 bases and J lost 0; bases outside the gene matches: 8. The CDR3 runs 14 residues.

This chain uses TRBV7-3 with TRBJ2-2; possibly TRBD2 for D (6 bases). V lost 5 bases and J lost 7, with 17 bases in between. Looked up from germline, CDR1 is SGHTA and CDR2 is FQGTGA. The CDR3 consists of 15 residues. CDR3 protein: CASSKVGGRDGELFF. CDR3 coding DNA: TGTGCCAGCAGCAAGGTGGGGGGACGAGACGGGGAGCTGTTTTTT.

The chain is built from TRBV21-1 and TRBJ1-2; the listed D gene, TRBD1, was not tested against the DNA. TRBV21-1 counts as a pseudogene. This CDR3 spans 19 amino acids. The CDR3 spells CASSKRDRWDRDYDYGYTF. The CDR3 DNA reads TGTGCCAGCAGCAAAAGGGACAGATGGGACAGGGACTACGACTATGGCTACACCTTC.

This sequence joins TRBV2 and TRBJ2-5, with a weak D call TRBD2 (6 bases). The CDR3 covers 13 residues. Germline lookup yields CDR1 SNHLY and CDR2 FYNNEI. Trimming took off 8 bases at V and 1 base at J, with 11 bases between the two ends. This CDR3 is CASSRAGQETQYF. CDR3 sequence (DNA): TGTGCCAGCTCCAGAGCGGGCCAAGAGACCCAGTACTTC.

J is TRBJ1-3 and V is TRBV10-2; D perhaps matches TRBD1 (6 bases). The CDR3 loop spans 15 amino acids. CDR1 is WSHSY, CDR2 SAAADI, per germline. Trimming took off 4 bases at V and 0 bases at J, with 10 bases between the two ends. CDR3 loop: CASSAGGSSGNTIYF. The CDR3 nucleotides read TGCGCCAGCAGTGCGGGGGGCAGCTCTGGAAACACCATATATTTT.

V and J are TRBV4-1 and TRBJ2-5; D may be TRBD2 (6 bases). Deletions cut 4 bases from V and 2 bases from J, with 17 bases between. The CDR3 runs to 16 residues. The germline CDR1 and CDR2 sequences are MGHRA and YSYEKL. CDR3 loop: CASSLRTELAQETQYF. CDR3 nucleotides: TGCGCCAGCAGCCTACGAACGGAACTAGCACAAGAGACCCAGTACTTC.

CDR3 loop: CASHLRSNEQFF. In DNA form, the CDR3 reads TGTGCCAGCCACCTCCGGAGCAATGAGCAGTTCTTC. V is TRBV2 and J is TRBJ2-1, with D hard to call. The germline gives CDR1 SNHLY, CDR2 FYNNEI. V lost 8 bases to trimming and J lost 6 bases, with 11 bases between them. CDR3 length: 12 residues.

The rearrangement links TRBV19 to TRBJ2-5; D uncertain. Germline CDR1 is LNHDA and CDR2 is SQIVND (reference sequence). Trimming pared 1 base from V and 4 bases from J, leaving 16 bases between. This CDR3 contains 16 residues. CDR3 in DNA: TGTGCCAGTAGTATAGGCAGGTCCCACACTCCAGAGACCCAGTACTTC. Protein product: CASSIGRSHTPETQYF.

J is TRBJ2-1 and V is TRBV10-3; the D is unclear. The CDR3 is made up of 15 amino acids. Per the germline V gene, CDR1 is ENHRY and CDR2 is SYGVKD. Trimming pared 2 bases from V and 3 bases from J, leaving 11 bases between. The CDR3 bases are TGTGCCATCAGTGAGGGCGGAAGCTTCTACAATGAGCAGTTCTTC. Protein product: CAISEGGSFYNEQFF.

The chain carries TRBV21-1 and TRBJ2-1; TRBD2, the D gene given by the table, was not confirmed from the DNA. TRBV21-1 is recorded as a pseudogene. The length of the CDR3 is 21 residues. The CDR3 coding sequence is TGTGCCAGCAGCCCTACCCGGGGGCCTAGGCGGGCTAGCGGGAGAGCAAATGAGCAGTTCTTC. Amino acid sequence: CASSPTRGPRRASGRANEQFF.

The CDR3 loop is CATSDARGTEAFF. The CDR3 DNA follows: TGTGCCACCAGTGATGCCCGGGGGACTGAAGCTTTCTTT. This chain links TRBV24-1 with TRBJ1-1; tentatively, D is TRBD1 (5 bases). V was shortened by 3 bases and J by 5 bases, with 9 bases between the two germline ends. The CDR3 contains 13 residues. The germline CDR1 and CDR2 sequences are KGHDR and SFDVKD.

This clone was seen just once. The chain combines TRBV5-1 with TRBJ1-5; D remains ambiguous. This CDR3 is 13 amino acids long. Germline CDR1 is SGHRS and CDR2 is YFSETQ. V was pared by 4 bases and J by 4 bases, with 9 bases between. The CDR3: CASSQDWNQPQHF. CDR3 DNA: TGCGCCAGCAGCCAGGATTGGAATCAGCCCCAGCATTTT.

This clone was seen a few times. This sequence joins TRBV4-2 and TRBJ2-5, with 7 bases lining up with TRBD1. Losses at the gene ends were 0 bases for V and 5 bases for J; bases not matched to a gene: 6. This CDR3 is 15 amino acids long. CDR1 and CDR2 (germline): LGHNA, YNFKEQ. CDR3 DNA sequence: TGTGCCAGCAGCCAAGAAGAGGGGGCGCCTGAGACCCAGTACTTC. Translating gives CASSQEEGAPETQYF.

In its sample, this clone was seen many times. In DNA form, the CDR3 reads TGTGCCAGCAAGGGACGGGGGGTATATGAGCAGTTCTTC. Amino acid sequence: CASKGRGVYEQFF. This chain links TRBV21-1 with TRBJ2-1; the table assigns TRBD2, which was not confirmed against the DNA. TRBV21-1 is deemed a pseudogene. The CDR3 runs 13 residues.

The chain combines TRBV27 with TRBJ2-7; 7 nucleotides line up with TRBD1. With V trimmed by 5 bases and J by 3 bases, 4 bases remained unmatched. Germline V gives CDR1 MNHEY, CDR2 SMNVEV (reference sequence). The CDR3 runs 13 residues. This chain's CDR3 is CASSKTGVYEQYF. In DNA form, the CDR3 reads TGTGCCAGCAGTAAAACAGGGGTCTACGAGCAGTACTTC.

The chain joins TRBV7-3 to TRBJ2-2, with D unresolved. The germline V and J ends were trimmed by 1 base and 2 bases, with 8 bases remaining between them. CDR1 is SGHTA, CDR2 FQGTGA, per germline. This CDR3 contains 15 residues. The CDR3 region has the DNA TGTGCCAGCAGCTTAATGCTTAGTAACACCGGGGAGCTGTTTTTT. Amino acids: CASSLMLSNTGELFF.

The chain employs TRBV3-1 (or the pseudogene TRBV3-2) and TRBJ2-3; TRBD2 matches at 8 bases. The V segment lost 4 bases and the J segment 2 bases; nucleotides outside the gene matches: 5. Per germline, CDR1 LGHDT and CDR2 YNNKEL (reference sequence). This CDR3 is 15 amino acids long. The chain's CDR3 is CASSPLAGPTDTQYF. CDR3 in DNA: TGTGCCAGCAGCCCTTTAGCGGGACCCACAGATACGCAGTATTTT.

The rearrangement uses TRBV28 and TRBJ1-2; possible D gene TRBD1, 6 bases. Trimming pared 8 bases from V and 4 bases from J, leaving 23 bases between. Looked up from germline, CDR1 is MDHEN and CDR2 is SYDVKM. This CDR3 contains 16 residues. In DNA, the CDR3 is TGTGCCAGCTTCCCCCCTGGGCAGGGGATAGTCTATGGCTACACCTTC. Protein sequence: CASFPPGQGIVYGYTF.

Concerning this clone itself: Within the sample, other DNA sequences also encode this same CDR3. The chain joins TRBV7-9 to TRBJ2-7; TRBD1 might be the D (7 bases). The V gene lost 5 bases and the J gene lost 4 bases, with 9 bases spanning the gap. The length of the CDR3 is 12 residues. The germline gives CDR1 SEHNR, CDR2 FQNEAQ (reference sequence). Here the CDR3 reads CASSPGGYEQYF. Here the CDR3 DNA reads TGTGCCAGCAGCCCAGGGGGGTACGAGCAGTACTTC. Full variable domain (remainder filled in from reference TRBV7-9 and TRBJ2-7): DTGVSQNPRHKITKRGQNVTFRCDPISEHNRLYWYRQTLGQGPEFLTYFQNEAQLEKSRLLSDRFSAERPKGSFSTLEIQRTEQGDSAMYLCASSPGGYEQYFGPGTRLTVT.